The text below deals with one TCR beta chain. The antigen remains undetermined. The germline gives CDR1 SGHTA, CDR2 FQGNSA. This CDR3 contains 15 residues. V shed 5 bases and J 5 bases; nucleotides not matched to a gene: 9. Blood was collected once per donor into heparin, averaging about 100 mL. This sample was taken from a study of beta chain features in type 1 diabetes. Study-wide points: Diminished insertions and augmented deletions at VDJ junctions characterized type 1 diabetes patients. The study found moderately but significantly shorter TCRB CDR3s in all four CD4+ subsets of Type 1 diabetes patients. PCR could preferentially amplify shorter templates, alike in patients and controls. In the patient group, naive, central memory and Treg TCRB repertoires seemed more alike than in the healthy donor group.

Isolated RNA was reverse transcribed in full, so expressed TCRB transcripts were sequenced. Method: immunoSEQ multiplex PCR; TCRdb's copy keeps in-frame clones and lacks some. The sample includes approximately 20,000 clones, about 57% seen only once; the top ten take roughly 0.35%. The sample comprised stem cell memory CD4+ T cells from blood. The chain combines TRBV7-2 with TRBJ2-1; 7 bases map to TRBD2. The sequence derives from a man younger than 35 with type 1 diabetes. The CDR3 coding sequence is TGTGCCAGCAGCATTCCGGGACTACCCAACAATGAGCAGTTCTTC. Translated: CASSIPGLPNNEQFF.